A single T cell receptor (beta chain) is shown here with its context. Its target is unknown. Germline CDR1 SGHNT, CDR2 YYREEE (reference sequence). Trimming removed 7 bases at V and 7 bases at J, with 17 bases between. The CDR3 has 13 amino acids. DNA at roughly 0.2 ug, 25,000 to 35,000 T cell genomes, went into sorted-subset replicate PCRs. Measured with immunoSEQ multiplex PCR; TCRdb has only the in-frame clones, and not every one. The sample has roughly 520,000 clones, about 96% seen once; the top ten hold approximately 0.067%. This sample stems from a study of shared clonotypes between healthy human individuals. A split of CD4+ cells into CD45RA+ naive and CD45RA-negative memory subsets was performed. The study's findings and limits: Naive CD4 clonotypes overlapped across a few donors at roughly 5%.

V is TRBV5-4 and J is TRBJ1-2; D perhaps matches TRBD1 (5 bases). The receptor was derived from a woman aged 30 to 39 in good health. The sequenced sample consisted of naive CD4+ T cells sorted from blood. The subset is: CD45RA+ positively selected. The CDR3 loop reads CASSKTDIGGYTF. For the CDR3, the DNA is TGTGCCAGCTCCAAAACGGACATCGGTGGCTACACCTTC.